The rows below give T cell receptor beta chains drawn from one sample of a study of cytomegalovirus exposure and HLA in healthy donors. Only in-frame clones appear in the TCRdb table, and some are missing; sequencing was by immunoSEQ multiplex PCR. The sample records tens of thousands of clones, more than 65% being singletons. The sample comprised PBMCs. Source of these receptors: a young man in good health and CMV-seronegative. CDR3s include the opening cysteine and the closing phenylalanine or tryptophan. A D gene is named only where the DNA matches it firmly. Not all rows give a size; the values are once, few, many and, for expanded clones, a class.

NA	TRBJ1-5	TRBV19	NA	TGTGCCAGTAGTATAGTGGGCAGCAATCAGCCCCAGCATTTT	CASSIVGSNQPQHF
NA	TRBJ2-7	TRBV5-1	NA	TGCGCCAGCAGCTTGCAACCAACTGAGGAGCAGTACTTC	CASSLQPTEEQYF
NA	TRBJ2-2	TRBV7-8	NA	TGTGCCAGCAGCTTAGTTGCGAACCACGGGGAGCTGTTTTTT	CASSLVANHGELFF
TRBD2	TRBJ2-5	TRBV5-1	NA	TGCGCCAGCAGCAGAATCTCTAGCGGCCAAGAGACCCAGTACTTC	CASSRISSGQETQYF
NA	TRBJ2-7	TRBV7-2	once	TGTGCCAGCAGCTTAGGGGGGGGCCCCTACGAGCAGTACTTC	CASSLGGGPYEQYF
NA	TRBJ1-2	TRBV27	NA	TGTGCCAGCAGTAGCTACCGGGGCGTCGGGACAACTCTTTTCTACTATGGCTACACCTTC	CASSSYRGVGTTLFYYGYTF
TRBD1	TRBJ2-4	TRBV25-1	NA	TGTGCCAGCAGTGAACCTGGGACAGAAAACATTCAGTACTTC	CASSEPGTENIQYF
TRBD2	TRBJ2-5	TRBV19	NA	TGTGCCAGTAGTAAACTAGCGGGGGGTTTTCGGGAGACCCAGTACTTC	CASSKLAGGFRETQYF
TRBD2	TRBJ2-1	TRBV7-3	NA	TGTGCCAGCAGCCCCATGGGGGGGAACTACAATGAGCAGTTCTTC	CASSPMGGNYNEQFF
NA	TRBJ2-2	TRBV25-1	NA	TGTGCCAGCAGTGAACGCGGCGGGGAGCTGTTTTTT	CASSERGGELFF
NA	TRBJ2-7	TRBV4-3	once	TGCGCCAGCAGCCAAGAATCAGGGGTCACCTACGAGCAGTACTTC	CASSQESGVTYEQYF
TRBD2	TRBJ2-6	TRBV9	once	TGTGCCAGCAGCGTAGGACTAGCGGGGGGCCATGACACGTCTGGGGCCAACGTCCTGACTTTC	CASSVGLAGGHDTSGANVLTF
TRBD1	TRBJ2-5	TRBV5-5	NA	TGTGCCAGCAGCTTAACAGGGGGCGCAGGGTCAGGGACCCAGTACTTC	CASSLTGGAGSGTQYF
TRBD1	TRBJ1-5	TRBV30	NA	TGTGCCTGGGGAAACACAGGGGCAGCATGGAATCAGCCCCAGCATTTT	CAWGNTGAAWNQPQHF
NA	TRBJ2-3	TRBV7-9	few	TGTGCCAGCAGCTTAGGACGGGGAGATACGCAGTATTTT	CASSLGRGDTQYF
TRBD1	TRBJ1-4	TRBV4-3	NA	TGCGCCAGCAGCCAAGATTTCCCAGGGGGTTTAACTAATGAAAAACTGTTTTTT	CASSQDFPGGLTNEKLFF
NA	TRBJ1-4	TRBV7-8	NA	TGTGCCAGCAGCTTAGTGCGGTCTGCTATGAAAAAACTGTTTTTT	CASSLVRSAMKKLFF
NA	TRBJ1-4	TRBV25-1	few	TGTGCCAGCAGTGATCGGGGGGCAACTAATGAAAAACTGTTTTTT	CASSDRGATNEKLFF
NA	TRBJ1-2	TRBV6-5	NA	TGTGCCAGCAGTTACTCTCCAGGGACTTATGGCTACACCTTC	CASSYSPGTYGYTF
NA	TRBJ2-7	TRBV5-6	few	TGTGCCAGCAGCTTCGGCGCAGGCGGGTACGAGCAGTACTTC	CASSFGAGGYEQYF
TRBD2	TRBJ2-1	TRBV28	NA	TGTGCCAGCAGTCCAGGACTAGCGGGGAACAATGAGCAGTTCTTC	CASSPGLAGNNEQFF
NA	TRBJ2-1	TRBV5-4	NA	TGTGCCAGCAGCTTGACAGGGAACGATGAGCAGTTCTTC	CASSLTGNDEQFF
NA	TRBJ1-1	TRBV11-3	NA	TGTGCCAGCAGCTTAATAACGGCAGGGTTGGGTACTGAAGCTTTCTTT	CASSLITAGLGTEAFF
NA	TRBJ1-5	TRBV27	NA	TGTGCCAGCAGTTCGGGGGGAAGCAATCAGCCCCAGCATTTT	CASSSGGSNQPQHF
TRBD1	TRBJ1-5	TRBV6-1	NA	TGTGCCAGCAAAGGGACAGGGGGCGTTAGGCAGCCCCAGCATTTT	CASKGTGGVRQPQHF
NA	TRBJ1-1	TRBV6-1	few	TGTGCCAGCACCATCGGTGGAGAGAACACTGAAGCTTTCTTT	CASTIGGENTEAFF
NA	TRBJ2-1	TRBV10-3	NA	TGTGCCATCAGTGAGAGTGGCGGAATAGCCTACAATGAGCAGTTCTTC	CAISESGGIAYNEQFF
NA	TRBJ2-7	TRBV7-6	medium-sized	TGTGCCAGCAGCTTAATCGAGCGGCCGACCTACGAGCAGTACTTC	CASSLIERPTYEQYF
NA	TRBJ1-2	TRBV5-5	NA	TGTGCCAGCAGCTTGGTGCAGGGGACCCGAGGGGGCTACACCTTC	CASSLVQGTRGGYTF
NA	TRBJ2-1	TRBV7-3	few	TGTGCCAGCAGCATCACCCCTCCGGATGAGCAGTTCTTC	CASSITPPDEQFF
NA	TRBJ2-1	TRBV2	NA	TGTGCCAGCAGCCCATTAGGCGGGGCTTCCTACAATGAGCAGTTCTTC	CASSPLGGASYNEQFF
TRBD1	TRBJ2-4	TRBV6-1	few	TGTGCCAGCAGTTCTGGACAGGGGGGGTACTTC	CASSSGQGGYF
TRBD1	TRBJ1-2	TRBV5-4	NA	TGTGCCAGCAGAAGCCCGGGACAGGAACACTATGGCTACACCTTC	CASRSPGQEHYGYTF